The rows below give T cell receptor beta chains drawn from one sample of a study of a mutant IDH1 vaccine in newly diagnosed glioma. The table came from immunoSEQ multiplex PCR; TCRdb's copy has only in-frame clones and leaves some out. The sample carries about 43,000 clones, around 84% recorded once. No cognate antigen is known for these TCRs. Here the sequenced sample was PBMCs, taken from a glioma patient whose treatment included an IDH1 peptide vaccine. The receptor set was obtained from a woman younger than 35 with glioma. Some clones in this sample may be carry-over from other donors' samples. Both conserved end residues are part of each CDR3. A D gene is named only where the DNA matches it firmly. Some rows mark clone size as missing; the rest say once, few, many or name a class of expanded clone.

TRBJ2-2,-,-,TRBV2,TGTGCCAGCAGTGACCGGGAAGCCGGGGAGCTGTTTTTT,CASSDREAGELFF
TRBJ2-1,TRBD2,-,TRBV5-1,TGCGCCAGCAGCTTGGTTGGGGCGGGGGGCCTCGACAATGAGCAGTTCTTC,CASSLVGAGGLDNEQFF
TRBJ2-7,TRBD2,-,TRBV11-2,TGTGCCAGCAGCTTAGTTCTAGCGGGGGGGATAGTAGGGTACGAGCAGTACTTC,CASSLVLAGGIVGYEQYF
TRBJ2-7,TRBD2,once,TRBV5-4,TGTGCCAGCAGCTCGCAGCGGGGGAGCTCCTACGAGCAGTACTTC,CASSSQRGSSYEQYF
TRBJ2-7,TRBD2,-,TRBV7-2,TGTGCCAGCAGCGCTAGCGGGAGGGCGGGGGAGCAGTACTTC,CASSASGRAGEQYF
TRBJ1-1,-,-,TRBV7-8,TGTGCCAGCAGCTTAGGATGGAGGCTAGGGGACCCGCCGAACACTGAAGCTTTCTTT,CASSLGWRLGDPPNTEAFF
TRBJ1-1,-,-,TRBV27,TGTGCCAGCAGTCCGCGGAGGGGTGGAGCTTTCTTT,CASSPRRGGAFF
TRBJ1-3,-,-,TRBV5-1,TGCGCCAGCAGTATACCGGGCAGCTCTGGAAACACCATATATTTT,CASSIPGSSGNTIYF
TRBJ2-7,TRBD2,few,TRBV9,TGTGCCAGCAGCGTAGAAAGCGGGAGTGTCTACGAGCAGTACTTC,CASSVESGSVYEQYF
TRBJ1-5,-,medium-sized,TRBV7-8,TGTGCCACCTACCCGGGCAGTAGCAATCAGCCCCAGCATTTT,CATYPGSSNQPQHF
TRBJ2-3,TRBD2,-,TRBV5-1,TGCGCCAGCAGCTTGGTGAGCGGGAGGACAGATACGCAGTATTTT,CASSLVSGRTDTQYF
TRBJ2-2,-,-,TRBV5-1,TGCGCCAGCAGCTTAGAAGGGGCGAGAAACACCGGGGAGCTGTTTTTT,CASSLEGARNTGELFF
TRBJ2-7,TRBD1,-,TRBV9,TGTGCCAGCAGCGTAGATGGGACAGGGATCCCCTACGAGCAGTACTTC,CASSVDGTGIPYEQYF
TRBJ2-1,-,-,TRBV6-5,TGTGCCAGCAGTACGGGGAGTAATGAGCAGTTCTTC,CASSTGSNEQFF
TRBJ2-5,TRBD2,-,TRBV10-3,TGTGCCATCAGTCCGGGGGGGGAGACCCAGTACTTC,CAISPGGETQYF
TRBJ2-5,TRBD1,-,TRBV7-9,TGTGCCAGCAGCTATGGGACAGGGTTAATGGAGACCCAGTACTTC,CASSYGTGLMETQYF
TRBJ2-7,TRBD2,-,TRBV28,TGTGCCAGCAGTTCCGGCCAGCGGGGGGGCAGCTACGAGCAGTACTTC,CASSSGQRGGSYEQYF
TRBJ1-1,-,few,TRBV6-1,TGTGCCAGCAGGATGGGACTCCTTGAAGCTTTCTTT,CASRMGLLEAFF
TRBJ2-7,-,-,TRBV4-2,TGTGCCAGCAGCCAAGTGTGGCAGGGTCAGGACTACGAGCAGTACTTC,CASSQVWQGQDYEQYF
TRBJ2-2,-,few,TRBV10-3,TGTGCCATCGGTCAGGACTACACCGGAGAGCTGTTTTTT,CAIGQDYTGELFF
TRBJ2-3,TRBD1,once,TRBV29-1,TGCAGCGTTGAGAGGGGACAGGGGACAGATACGCAGTATTTT,CSVERGQGTDTQYF
TRBJ1-2,TRBD1,once,TRBV5-4,TGTGCCAGCAGTTCCTCAGGGGGAAGCGGCTACACCTTC,CASSSSGGSGYTF
TRBJ2-5,TRBD2,-,TRBV9,TGTGCCAGCAGCGTAGGAGCGGGGGGGCCGGGAGAGACCCAGTACTTC,CASSVGAGGPGETQYF
TRBJ2-7,-,-,TRBV7-2,TGTGCCAGCAACTTAGACTCCTACGAGCAGTACTTC,CASNLDSYEQYF